These 6 T cell receptor beta chains originate from one sample sequenced in a study of T cells after yellow fever vaccination. TCRdb used MiXCR to reprocess the 5' RACE reads, holding one entry per CDR3 protein. The sample lists hundreds of thousands of distinct CDR3 sequences, about 19% occurring once. Here the sequenced sample was PBMCs, taken before the yellow fever booster vaccination. These receptors came from a man aged 18 to 29 who received the YFV17D yellow fever vaccine.

This clonotype came up a few times. At one end the junction does not follow the germline gene, possibly because of a read error. The chain links TRBV20-1 to TRBJ2-1; TRBD2 is a possible D gene (5 bases). The length of the CDR3 is 10 residues. CDR1 is DFQATT and CDR2 is SNEGSKA in the germline V gene (reference sequence). CDR3 loop: CSARDASWIF. The CDR3 region has the DNA TGCAGTGCTAGAGATGCTAGCTGGATCTTC.

In this sample, this clonotype turned up a few times. Here the CDR3 reads CASSGTGVSPLHF. In DNA form, the CDR3 reads TGTGCCAGCAGCGGGACAGGGGTTTCACCCCTCCACTTT. V and J are TRBV7-3 and TRBJ1-6; 10 bases match TRBD1. The CDR3 is 13 residues long. V dropped 5 bases and J dropped 9; count of bases not matched to a gene: 1. Germline assignment: CDR1 SGHTA and CDR2 FQGTGA.

This clonotype was recorded a few times. The rearrangement joins TRBV10-3 to TRBJ2-5, with D possibly matching TRBD1 (6 bases). V was clipped by 6 bases and J by 8 bases, with 13 bases between them. The CDR3 has 12 amino acids. Germline-derived CDR1 and CDR2 are ENHRY and SYGVKD. CDR3 coding DNA: TGTGCCATCAGCTTCGACAGGCAAACCCAGTACTTC. It codes for CAISFDRQTQYF.

A few counts support this clonotype. The gene calls are TRBV29-1 and TRBJ2-7; D possibly matches TRBD1 or TRBD2 (5 bases each). The CDR3 is 13 residues long. Trimming took 6 bases from V and 4 from J, leaving 16 bases between them. The V gene's germline CDR1 is SQVTM and CDR2 ANQGSEA. CDR3 sequence (DNA): TGCAGCGTCGGGACGGCCCCCGGTTACGAGCAGTACGTC. Its protein is CSVGTAPGYEQYV.

This clonotype was seen many times. The J gene is TRBJ2-5, the V gene TRBV7-2; TRBD1 or TRBD2 may be the D gene (6 bases each). Germline loops: CDR1 SGHTA, CDR2 FQGNSA. Trimming pared 1 base from V and 6 bases from J, leaving 12 bases between. CDR3 size: 14 residues. This CDR3 is CASSLEGGRKTQYF. The CDR3 DNA follows: TGTGCCAGCAGCTTAGAAGGGGGGCGGAAGACCCAGTACTTC.

V usage is TRBV18 and J usage is TRBJ1-5; D is uncertain. The germline CDR1 and CDR2 sequences are KGHSH and LQKENI. V lost 4 bases and J 9 bases, leaving 10 bases between the germline ends. The CDR3 length is 12 residues. As DNA, the CDR3 is TGTGCCAGCTCACGGGAGGGCGGGCCCCAGCATTTT. This sequence encodes CASSREGGPQHF.